Listed below are T cell receptor beta chains from one sample, sequenced in a study of CD8 T cells in ankylosing spondylitis. MiXCR, applied by TCRdb to the 5' RACE reads, yields one record per CDR3 protein. This sample yields more than 150,000 distinct CDR3 sequences, of which around 10% are seen a single time; 25% to 35% belongs to the top ten. Input material: blood, either unsorted or a sorted T cell fraction (not recorded which). The receptors originated from a male donor with ankylosing spondylitis or in good health (not recorded which). Each CDR3 is given without its conserved first and last residue. Each record gives: J gene, V gene, CDR3 protein.

j_call: TRBJ2-5
v_call: TRBV5-1
cdr3_aa: ASSLFGEQETQY

j_call: TRBJ2-3
v_call: TRBV5-6
cdr3_aa: ASSPRATDTQY

j_call: TRBJ1-4
v_call: TRBV20-1
cdr3_aa: SAWGRGGEEKLF

j_call: TRBJ1-2
v_call: TRBV28
cdr3_aa: ASNRGRNYGYT

j_call: TRBJ2-1
v_call: TRBV4-2
cdr3_aa: ASGEGTYNEQF

j_call: TRBJ1-6
v_call: TRBV5-1
cdr3_aa: ASRIPGQNSPLH

j_call: TRBJ2-3
v_call: TRBV6-2/TRBV6-3
cdr3_aa: ASSYSLRGRSPDTQY

j_call: TRBJ2-1
v_call: TRBV6-1
cdr3_aa: ASSPRQGSSYNEQF

j_call: TRBJ2-3
v_call: TRBV20-1
cdr3_aa: SARREGTDTQY

j_call: TRBJ2-1
v_call: TRBV12-3/TRBV12-4
cdr3_aa: ASSFLAGDFSYNEQF

j_call: TRBJ2-3
v_call: TRBV20-1
cdr3_aa: SARPPSAGRGTDTQY

j_call: TRBJ2-1
v_call: TRBV5-6
cdr3_aa: ASSLGGYNNEQF

j_call: TRBJ1-5
v_call: TRBV28
cdr3_aa: ASSSGGGLLNQPQH

j_call: TRBJ1-1
v_call: TRBV30
cdr3_aa: AWRVGGVLNTEAF

j_call: TRBJ2-7
v_call: TRBV21-1
cdr3_aa: ASSKAHATSDYEQY

j_call: TRBJ1-4
v_call: TRBV5-1
cdr3_aa: ASSWATGAGNEKLF

j_call: TRBJ2-1
v_call: TRBV5-1
cdr3_aa: ASSSGGTPYNEQF

j_call: TRBJ2-1
v_call: TRBV10-3
cdr3_aa: ASARDNEQF

j_call: TRBJ2-5
v_call: TRBV6-1
cdr3_aa: ASSLLPLEESQY

j_call: TRBJ1-4
v_call: TRBV6-1
cdr3_aa: ASSTHETGKLF

j_call: TRBJ1-1
v_call: TRBV5-1
cdr3_aa: ASRMTGKNTEAF

j_call: TRBJ2-3
v_call: TRBV25-1
cdr3_aa: ASSEYPQGKDTQY

j_call: TRBJ2-2
v_call: TRBV11-2
cdr3_aa: ASSPTSGRNTGELF

j_call: TRBJ2-3
v_call: TRBV5-1
cdr3_aa: ASSSLPTSGAPNGDTQY

j_call: TRBJ2-7
v_call: TRBV29-1
cdr3_aa: SGRTGVHEQY

j_call: TRBJ2-3
v_call: TRBV30
cdr3_aa: AWGPGAEQY

j_call: TRBJ2-7
v_call: TRBV6-5
cdr3_aa: ASSYMEDSITYEQY

j_call: TRBJ2-1
v_call: TRBV20-1
cdr3_aa: LVKGGASTYNEQF

j_call: TRBJ2-7
v_call: TRBV12-5
cdr3_aa: ASGLALSKTYEQY

j_call: TRBJ2-7
v_call: TRBV27
cdr3_aa: ASSPDWHSYEQY

j_call: TRBJ1-1
v_call: TRBV5-1
cdr3_aa: ASTPFNRGTEAF

j_call: TRBJ2-3
v_call: TRBV24-1
cdr3_aa: ATSDLQTGRSTDTQY

j_call: TRBJ2-3
v_call: TRBV9
cdr3_aa: ASSASSGGTDTQY

j_call: TRBJ2-5
v_call: TRBV25-1
cdr3_aa: ARTPPSSGGKETQY

j_call: TRBJ2-7
v_call: TRBV3-1
cdr3_aa: ASSQGWDHTSSYEQY

j_call: TRBJ2-2
v_call: TRBV3-1
cdr3_aa: ASSQGPGGNTGELF

j_call: TRBJ2-1
v_call: TRBV9
cdr3_aa: ASSPSIGGTYNEQF

j_call: TRBJ2-3
v_call: TRBV5-1
cdr3_aa: ASSLPGQSNTDTQY

j_call: TRBJ1-1
v_call: TRBV7-6
cdr3_aa: ASSPRQGPNTEAF

j_call: TRBJ2-7
v_call: TRBV5-1
cdr3_aa: ASSLNSRQGGSGEQY

j_call: TRBJ2-1
v_call: TRBV29-1
cdr3_aa: SVWVGNEQF

j_call: TRBJ2-1
v_call: TRBV13
cdr3_aa: ASSLSGTIDNEQF